Presented here are 16 T cell receptor beta chains from one specimen sequenced in a study of blood T cells in healthy people across ages. A sample-barcoded 5' primer and a J-beta primer mix were used in a second PCR of roughly 7 to 11 cycles. TCRdb reprocessed the 5' RACE reads with MiXCR, giving one entry per CDR3 protein. The sample holds 1.5 million to 2 million distinct CDR3 sequences, around 48% seen once. The sequenced material came from blood. The receptors were gathered from a woman aged 40 to 50 in good health.

The gene calls are TRBV6-5 and TRBJ2-7; 9 bases line up with TRBD1. CDR1 and CDR2 from the germline V gene are MNHEY and SVGAGI. With 7 bases clipped from V and 2 bases from J, the junction kept 6 bases outside the gene matches. The CDR3 extends over 14 amino acids. Here the CDR3 DNA reads TGTGCCAGCACTCCGGGACAGGGACCCTACGAGCAGTACTTC. This encodes CASTPGQGPYEQYF.

In its sample, this clonotype was seen many times. The chain is built from TRBV12-3 or TRBV12-4 and TRBJ2-4; D might be TRBD1 (5 bases). Trimming removed 1 base at V and 7 bases at J, with 14 bases between. This CDR3 has 15 amino acids. This CDR3 reads CASSLELGVANIQYF. Written as DNA, the CDR3 is TGTGCCAGCAGTTTAGAGTTAGGGGTGGCGAACATTCAGTACTTC.

There are a few counts of this clonotype. Here the CDR3 reads CASSLVGSRDEQYF. The CDR3, as DNA: TGTGCCAGCAGCTTAGTTGGCTCCCGTGATGAGCAGTACTTC. The chain employs TRBV7-9 and TRBJ2-5, with no clear D. Germline V lookup: CDR1 SEHNR, CDR2 FQNEAQ (reference sequence). The CDR3 runs 14 residues. The ends were cut back, 1 base at V and 11 bases at J, with 17 bases in the middle.

The chain joins TRBV5-1 to TRBJ2-3, with 9 positions matching TRBD2. The CDR3 sequence is 16 residues long. Unmatched junction bases numbered 7, after V lost 2 bases and J lost 3 bases. Per germline, CDR1 SGHRS and CDR2 YFSETQ. For the CDR3, the DNA is TGCGCCAGCAGCTTTTTCGCTAGCGGGGTTACAGATACGCAGTATTTT. Protein sequence: CASSFFASGVTDTQYF.

Written as DNA, the CDR3 is TGCAGTGCTAGAGATTCATCCGGGACTAGCGGCTACAATGAGCAGTTCTTC. This codes for CSARDSSGTSGYNEQFF. The chain links TRBV20-1 to TRBJ2-1; 11 bases line up with TRBD2. V shed 0 bases and J 3 bases; nucleotides not matched to a gene: 7. The length of the CDR3 is 17 residues. Germline CDR1 reads DFQATT; CDR2 reads SNEGSKA (reference sequence).

This chain connects TRBV6-1 to TRBJ2-5; 11 positions match TRBD2. This CDR3 has 17 residues. V lost 3 bases, J lost 4 bases, and 10 bases stayed unmatched. CDR1 is MNHNS and CDR2 is SASEGT in the germline V gene. DNA for the CDR3: TGTGCCAGCAGTGAGATGGCTAGCGGGGGGATGAGAGAGACCCAGTACTTC. Its protein is CASSEMASGGMRETQYF.

V is TRBV4-1 and J is TRBJ1-1; weak D call: TRBD1 (6 bases). Per the germline V gene, CDR1 is MGHRA and CDR2 is YSYEKL. Trimming pared 0 bases from V and 6 bases from J, leaving 14 bases between. The CDR3 consists of 15 residues. The CDR3 coding sequence is TGCGCCAGCAGCCAAGAACACCCAGGGGTCTCTGAAGCTTTCTTT. This sequence encodes CASSQEHPGVSEAFF.

A few counts support this clonotype. V usage is TRBV12-3 or TRBV12-4 and J usage is TRBJ2-3; D call uncertain. V lost 5 bases and J lost 3, with 18 bases in between. This CDR3 comprises 16 residues. CDR3 protein: CASSQRLDLLTDTQYF. In DNA form, the CDR3 reads TGTGCCAGCAGTCAACGGTTAGACCTACTTACAGATACGCAGTATTTT.

The chain carries TRBV20-1 and TRBJ1-5, with D maybe TRBD1 (5 bases). Trimming cost V 1 base and J 6 bases, with 13 bases left between them. Germline CDR1 is DFQATT and CDR2 is SNEGSKA (reference sequence). The CDR3 extends over 14 amino acids. The DNA of the CDR3 is TGCAGTGCTAGAGGGCAGGGAAGTCCTCAGCCCCAGCATTTT. As protein: CSARGQGSPQPQHF.

Many counts were recorded for this clonotype. V gene TRBV12-5 combines with J gene TRBJ2-5; D possibly corresponds to TRBD2 (5 bases). The CDR3 contains 11 residues. Germline CDR1 and CDR2: LGHNT and FRNRAP. CDR3 in amino acids: CASGLAETQYF. As DNA, the CDR3 is TGTGCCAGCGGATTAGCGGAGACCCAGTACTTC.

With respect to this clonotype: At one end, the junction sequence differs from germline, possibly due to a read error. The genes are TRBV5-1 and TRBJ2-3, with 9 bases matching TRBD1. Germline CDR1 is SGHRS and CDR2 is YFSETQ. This CDR3 is built from 14 residues. CDR3 sequence (DNA): TGTGCCAGCAGCCTCGGGACAGGGTCAGATACGCAGTATTTT. Protein: CASSLGTGSDTQYF.

The gene calls are TRBV6-5 and TRBJ2-3, with D possibly matching TRBD1 (6 bases). Germline V CDR1 and CDR2: MNHEY, SVGAGI. V was trimmed by 1 base and J by 3 bases, leaving 14 bases between them. The CDR3 extends over 16 amino acids. The CDR3 bases are TGTGCCAGCAGTTACTTGGGGGCGGTGGGAACAGATACGCAGTATTTT. Its protein is CASSYLGAVGTDTQYF.

The V gene is TRBV12-3 or TRBV12-4, the J gene TRBJ2-5, with 8 nucleotides matching TRBD1. V lost 5 bases, J lost 5 bases, and 13 bases stayed unmatched. CDR3 length equals 16 residues. In DNA form, the CDR3 reads TGTGCCAGCAGTAACCTTGGACAGGGAAGCGATGAGACCCAGTACTTC. It encodes CASSNLGQGSDETQYF.

The chain links TRBV5-1 to TRBJ2-7, with 11 bases matching TRBD2. This CDR3 has 16 amino acids. After removal of 1 base from V and 7 bases from J, the junction contained 10 bases not matched to a gene. Germline V gives CDR1 SGHRS, CDR2 YFSETQ. CDR3 sequence: CASSLTRLAGLNEQYF. DNA for the CDR3: TGCGCCAGCAGCTTGACCCGACTAGCGGGGTTGAATGAGCAGTACTTC.

This chain uses TRBV4-2 with TRBJ2-1, with D possibly TRBD1 on 5 matching bases. Deletions cut 7 bases from V and 5 bases from J, with 15 bases between. CDR3 size: 14 residues. Germline CDR1 and CDR2: LGHNA and YNFKEQ. The CDR3 spells CASTTLRTNNEQFF. In nucleotides, the CDR3 is TGTGCCAGCACTACTCTCCGGACAAACAATGAGCAGTTCTTC.

The chain joins TRBV4-2 to TRBJ1-6, with D unclear. The CDR3 length is 17 residues. The V end was cut by 0 bases, the J end by 9 bases, with 18 bases between. CDR1 and CDR2 from the germline V gene are LGHNA and YNFKEQ. The CDR3 reads CASSQDYDTHPISPLHF. CDR3 DNA sequence: TGTGCCAGCAGCCAAGATTACGACACCCACCCAATTTCACCCCTCCACTTT.